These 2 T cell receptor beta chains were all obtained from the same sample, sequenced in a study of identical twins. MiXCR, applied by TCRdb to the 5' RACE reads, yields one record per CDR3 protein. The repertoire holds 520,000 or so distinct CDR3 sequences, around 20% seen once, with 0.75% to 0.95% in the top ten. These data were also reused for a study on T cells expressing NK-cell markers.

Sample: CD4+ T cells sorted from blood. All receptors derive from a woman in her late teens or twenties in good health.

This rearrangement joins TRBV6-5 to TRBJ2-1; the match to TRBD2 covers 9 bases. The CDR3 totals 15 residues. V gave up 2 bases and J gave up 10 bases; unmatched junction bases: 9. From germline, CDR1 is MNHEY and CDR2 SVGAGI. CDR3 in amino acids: CASSYNSGGGREQFF. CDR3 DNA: TGTGCCAGCAGTTACAATAGCGGGGGTGGTCGAGAGCAGTTCTTC.

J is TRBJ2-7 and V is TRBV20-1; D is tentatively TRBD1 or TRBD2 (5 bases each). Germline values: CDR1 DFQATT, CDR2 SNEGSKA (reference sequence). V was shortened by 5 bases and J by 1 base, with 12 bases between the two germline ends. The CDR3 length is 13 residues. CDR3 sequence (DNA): TGCAGTGCTGGAAGGGACGGTTCCTACGAGCAGTACTTC. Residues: CSAGRDGSYEQYF.